There are a few counts of the clone carrying this TCR beta chain. Germline V gives CDR1 KGHDR, CDR2 SFDVKD. The CDR3 totals 15 residues. The V and J ends lost 2 bases and 1 base respectively, with 10 bases between them. Clones were sequenced by immunoSEQ multiplex PCR, and TCRdb holds only the in-frame ones, with some missing. The sample has some 80,000 clones, around 80% seen once. The sample originates from a study of blood T cell repertoires in COVID-19. Study at large: Researchers got acute and convalescent COVID-19 samples from the United States, Italy and Spain. T cells, B-cell-depleted T cells, or PBMCs supplied cDNA or gDNA.

The TCR sequence derives from a human donor in a cohort sampled during active COVID-19. The V gene is TRBV24-1, the J gene TRBJ2-5; D is undetermined. The sample taken for sequencing was peripheral blood. This chain's CDR3 is CATSDSTGPQETQYF. In DNA, the CDR3 is TGTGCCACCAGTGATTCAACGGGTCCCCAAGAGACCCAGTACTTC.